This T cell receptor (beta chain) was sequenced during a study of graft-versus-host responses after intestinal transplantation. Study-level background: For two to four years after anti-thymocyte globulin induction, all recipients took tacrolimus and steroids.

A word on this clone: Its antigen is undetermined.

Sequencing used immunoSEQ multiplex PCR; TCRdb keeps in-frame clones, though not all of them. The table includes around 67,000 clones, approximately 80% detected once. V lost 1 base to trimming and J lost 4 bases; unmatched junction nucleotides: 8. The CDR3 totals 16 residues. Germline V CDR1 and CDR2: SGHTA, FQGNSA. The rearrangement links TRBV7-2 to TRBJ2-5; 8 positions match TRBD2. The clonotype was recovered from a human donor who was the organ donor for an intestinal transplant. Material: unstimulated CD4+ T cells sorted from spleen or lymph node cells, obtained before transplant. The CDR3 loop reads CASSLVSAGGGETQYF. The CDR3 bases are TGTGCCAGCAGCTTAGTATCCGCGGGGGGTGGAGAGACCCAGTACTTC.